Listed here are 27 T cell receptor beta chains from one sample, sequenced in a study of shared clonotypes between healthy human individuals. Libraries were prepared by immunoSEQ multiplex PCR; TCRdb keeps only in-frame clonotypes and omits some of them. The sample includes hundreds of thousands of clones, about 96% of them seen just once. CD45RO-negative, CCR7-selected cells formed the naive CD8 fraction, which excluded terminally differentiated effector memory CD45RA+ cells. Material for sequencing was naive CD8+ T cells sorted from blood. These receptors were obtained from a young woman in good health.

The chain recombines TRBV10-1 with TRBJ2-7, with D hard to call. From germline, CDR1 is WNHNN and CDR2 SYGVQD (reference sequence). This CDR3 has 10 residues. V was trimmed by 7 bases and J by 5 bases, leaving 6 bases between them. This CDR3 reads CASNWDEQYF. CDR3 DNA sequence: TGCGCCAGCAATTGGGACGAGCAGTACTTC.

The gene calls are TRBV5-1 and TRBJ2-7, with unresolved D. In germline, CDR1 is SGHRS, CDR2 YFSETQ. The V end was cut by 4 bases, the J end by 4 bases, with 9 bases between. The CDR3 has 12 residues. The CDR3, as DNA: TGCGCCAGCAGCCGGAGTGGGTACGAGCAGTACTTC. As protein: CASSRSGYEQYF.

The J gene is TRBJ2-7, the V gene TRBV20-1; TRBD1 agrees at 7 bases. After removal of 5 bases from V and 6 bases from J, the junction contained 4 bases not matched to a gene. CDR3 length: 11 residues. CDR1 is DFQATT, CDR2 SNEGSKA, per germline (reference sequence). The CDR3 bases are TGCAGTGCTGCCAGGGGGAGCGAGCAGTACTTC. Residues: CSAARGSEQYF.

This chain links TRBV27 with TRBJ2-1; TRBD2 matches at 8 bases. The CDR3 runs 15 residues. Losses at the gene ends were 3 bases for V and 2 bases for J; bases not matched to a gene: 3. CDR1 and CDR2 from the germline V gene are MNHEY and SMNVEV (reference sequence). CDR3 sequence (DNA): TGTGCCAGCAGTTTCGGGAGGGCTCCCTACAATGAGCAGTTCTTC. Translating it yields CASSFGRAPYNEQFF.

The chain joins TRBV6-6 to TRBJ2-5, with D perhaps TRBD1 or TRBD2 (5 bases each). Germline CDR1 is MNHNY and CDR2 is SVGAGI (reference sequence). V lost 2 bases and J lost 7, with 11 bases in between. This CDR3 contains 13 residues. Here the CDR3 DNA reads TGTGCCAGCAGTTACCTGGGGGAGAGGACCCAGTACTTC. Translated, it gives CASSYLGERTQYF.

The rearrangement uses TRBV7-9 and TRBJ2-5, with TRBD2 matching 8 bases. CDR1 and CDR2 from the germline V gene are SEHNR and FQNEAQ (reference sequence). Trimming cost V 1 base and J 2 bases; bases outside gene matches: 9. This CDR3 contains 17 residues. CDR3 amino acids: CASSLGDSAGAQETQYF. The CDR3 nucleotides read TGTGCCAGCAGCTTAGGTGATTCAGCGGGAGCGCAAGAGACCCAGTACTTC.

The chain is built from TRBV4-1 and TRBJ2-5, with a tentative D call TRBD2 (6 bases). The assigned J gene may be wrong: the sequence end matches TRBJ2-7 better. Germline V lookup: CDR1 MGHRA, CDR2 YSYEKL. The CDR3 totals 16 residues. The CDR3 coding sequence is TGCGCCAGCAGCCAAGGGGTTGGTAGCGGCTCCTACGAGCAGTACTTC. The encoded protein is CASSQGVGSGSYEQYF.

This sequence joins TRBV13 and TRBJ2-7; 9 bases align to TRBD2. Trimming cost V 5 bases and J 5 bases; bases outside gene matches: 13. The germline V gene has CDR1 PRHDT and CDR2 FYEKMQ (reference sequence). This CDR3 spans 16 amino acids. CDR3 amino acids: CASSPNRAGGLHEQYF. The DNA for the CDR3 is TGTGCCAGCAGCCCTAACCGAGCGGGAGGTCTCCACGAGCAGTACTTC.

The chain employs TRBV9 and TRBJ1-3; perhaps TRBD1 as D (5 bases). CDR1 is SGDLS, CDR2 YYNGEE, per germline. The CDR3 is made up of 18 amino acids. The V and J ends lost 0 bases and 0 bases respectively, with 16 bases between them. CDR3 nucleotides: TGTGCCAGCAGCGTAGGCCAGAGACAGACTTACTCTGGAAACACCATATATTTT. It translates to CASSVGQRQTYSGNTIYF.

This chain connects TRBV2 to TRBJ2-1, with 7 bases fitting TRBD2. The CDR3 runs 15 residues. V lost 4 bases to trimming and J lost 4 bases; unmatched junction nucleotides: 7. Germline V lookup: CDR1 SNHLY, CDR2 FYNNEI. CDR3 region: CASSAGTTIYNEQFF. The CDR3 DNA reads TGTGCCAGCAGTGCCGGGACTACTATATACAATGAGCAGTTCTTC.

This sequence joins TRBV5-1 and TRBJ2-7; 13 bases fit TRBD2. Germline lookup yields CDR1 SGHRS and CDR2 YFSETQ. V shed 3 bases, J shed 4 bases, and the junction held 10 bases outside the gene matches. CDR3 length: 17 residues. This chain's CDR3 is CASSWGLAGIGGYEQYF. CDR3 coding DNA: TGCGCCAGCAGCTGGGGACTAGCGGGAATCGGGGGATACGAGCAGTACTTC.

In DNA form, the CDR3 reads TGTGCCAGCAGCCACGGACTAGGGGGCGGGGATGAGCAGTTCTTC. Amino acids: CASSHGLGGGDEQFF. The V call is TRBV4-2, the J call TRBJ2-1; D is tentatively TRBD1 or TRBD2 (7 bases each). The CDR3 covers 15 residues. Per germline, CDR1 LGHNA and CDR2 YNFKEQ. With 3 bases removed from V and 8 bases from J, the gap between germline ends came to 17 bases.

The V call is TRBV6-5, the J call TRBJ2-5; D is unclear. Germline V gene sequence: CDR1 MNHEY, CDR2 SVGAGI. The V end lost 4 bases, the J end lost 4 bases, and 7 bases lay between the germline ends. This CDR3 spans 12 amino acids. The CDR3 DNA follows: TGTGCCAGCAGTTCGAACGGAGAGACCCAGTACTTC. This translates into CASSSNGETQYF.

The chain employs TRBV11-2 and TRBJ1-3; D unclear. Germline values: CDR1 SGHAT, CDR2 FQNNGV. CDR3 size: 16 residues. The V gene lost 0 bases and the J gene lost 0 bases, with 9 bases spanning the gap. The CDR3 loop is CASSLEPWSSGNTIYF. The CDR3 DNA reads as TGTGCCAGCAGCTTAGAACCCTGGAGCTCTGGAAACACCATATATTTT.

Turning to this clone: The sample holds other DNA sequences that translate to the same CDR3. The rearrangement joins TRBV6-6 to TRBJ1-1; D remains ambiguous. Trimming cost V 0 bases and J 3 bases, with 2 bases left between them. CDR1 MNHNY and CDR2 SVGAGI come from the germline V gene (reference sequence). CDR3 length equals 12 residues. The CDR3 here is CASSYSDTEAFF. The CDR3 DNA is TGTGCCAGCAGTTACTCGGACACTGAAGCTTTCTTT.

The V gene is TRBV7-8, the J gene TRBJ2-7, with D perhaps TRBD2 (6 bases). The V end lost 6 bases, the J end lost 1 base, and 10 bases lay between the germline ends. Germline CDR1 SGHVS, CDR2 FQNEAQ. CDR3 length: 13 amino acids. The CDR3 coding sequence is TGTGCCAGCAGATTGGGGGGTTCCTACGAGCAGTACTTC. Its protein product is CASRLGGSYEQYF.

The chain has TRBV9 and TRBJ1-4; D gene ambiguous. Germline CDR1 is SGDLS and CDR2 is YYNGEE. The CDR3 spans 16 residues. Deletions cut 0 bases from V and 8 bases from J, with 17 bases between. The CDR3 coding sequence is TGTGCCAGCAGCGTAGACCCGGGAGAGGGCGGAGAAAAACTGTTTTTT. It translates to CASSVDPGEGGEKLFF.

V usage is TRBV4-1 and J usage is TRBJ1-5; a possible D gene is TRBD1 (6 bases). V lost 0 bases to trimming and J lost 7 bases, with 16 bases between them. Per the germline V gene, CDR1 is MGHRA and CDR2 is YSYEKL. The CDR3 consists of 16 residues. In nucleotides, the CDR3 is TGCGCCAGCAGCCAAGATTTTCACAGGGTAGGACAGCCCCAGCATTTT. It specifies CASSQDFHRVGQPQHF.

The chain has TRBV27 and TRBJ1-2, with D hard to call. This CDR3 has 16 residues. The germline CDR1 and CDR2 sequences are MNHEY and SMNVEV (reference sequence). The V gene lost 6 bases and the J gene lost 0 bases, with 17 bases spanning the gap. CDR3 coding DNA: TGTGCCAGCAGCGTTGGCGCAAGCGGGTCTAACTATGGCTACACCTTC. It yields the protein CASSVGASGSNYGYTF.

This rearrangement joins TRBV6-1 to TRBJ2-7; TRBD2 agrees at 7 bases. CDR1 is MNHNS and CDR2 is SASEGT in the germline V gene. The CDR3 is 12 residues long. V gave up 9 bases and J gave up 3 bases; unmatched junction bases: 5. CDR3 sequence reads: CASPGTNYEQYF. The CDR3 coding sequence is TGTGCCAGTCCCGGGACTAACTACGAGCAGTACTTC.

The chain has TRBV11-2 and TRBJ2-7; D possibly corresponds to TRBD1 (5 bases). Germline assignment: CDR1 SGHAT and CDR2 FQNNGV. This CDR3 region has 14 residues. V dropped 5 bases and J dropped 6 bases, with 17 bases sitting between them. CDR3 sequence: CASSPGRRGFEQYF. Here the CDR3 DNA reads TGTGCCAGCAGCCCCGGCCGTAGGGGCTTCGAGCAGTACTTC.

The chain employs TRBV14 and TRBJ2-3; TRBD1 agrees at 7 bases. V shed 2 bases and J 6 bases; nucleotides not matched to a gene: 2. CDR1 SGHDN and CDR2 FVKESK come from the germline V gene. This CDR3 is 13 amino acids long. The DNA of the CDR3 is TGTGCCAGCAGCCAAACACAGGGGGATACGCAGTATTTT. Its translation is CASSQTQGDTQYF.

This chain connects TRBV10-2 to TRBJ1-1, with D perhaps TRBD1 (5 bases). V lost 0 bases and J 3 bases, leaving 11 bases between the germline ends. Per the germline V gene, CDR1 is WSHSY and CDR2 is SAAADI. This CDR3 is built from 15 residues. CDR3 protein: CASSESQGEDTEAFF. The DNA for the CDR3 is TGCGCCAGCAGTGAGTCGCAGGGAGAAGACACTGAAGCTTTCTTT.

The rearrangement joins TRBV6-5 to TRBJ2-2, with TRBD1 identical over 8 bases. CDR1 and CDR2 from the germline V gene are MNHEY and SVGAGI. Trimming at V came to 4 bases and at J to 7 bases, leaving 8 bases not matched to a gene. The length of the CDR3 is 15 residues. This CDR3 is CASSSQGAPGGELFF. The CDR3 coding sequence is TGTGCCAGCAGTTCTCAGGGGGCGCCGGGCGGGGAGCTGTTTTTT.

This chain links TRBV28 with TRBJ2-7; 13 nucleotides align to TRBD2. The CDR3 covers 15 residues. Germline V gene lookup returns CDR1 MDHEN and CDR2 SYDVKM. V shed 5 bases and J 6 bases; nucleotides not matched to a gene: 7. CDR3 region: CASSAGTSGIGEQYF. The DNA of the CDR3 is TGTGCCAGCAGTGCAGGGACTAGCGGGATTGGCGAGCAGTACTTC.

Comments on this clone: An end of the junction differs from the germline gene, which may be a read error. The rearrangement uses TRBV5-4 and TRBJ1-2, with D tentatively TRBD1 (5 bases). The CDR3 loop spans 15 amino acids. CDR1 SGHNT and CDR2 YYREEE come from the germline V gene (reference sequence). The CDR3 reads CASGFWGGPNYGYTF. The DNA for the CDR3 is TGTGCCAGCGGCTTTTGGGGGGGACCGAACTATGGCTACACCTTC.

This clone was detected only once. This chain uses TRBV28 with TRBJ1-2; D gene uncertain. The V end lost 5 bases, the J end lost 2 bases, and 24 bases lay between the germline ends. CDR3 length: 18 residues. CDR1 and CDR2 (germline): MDHEN, SYDVKM. The chain's CDR3 is CASSPSLFFSGENYGYTF. The CDR3 coding sequence is TGTGCCAGCAGTCCCTCACTTTTTTTTTCTGGTGAAAACTATGGCTACACCTTC.